This T cell receptor (beta chain) was obtained from a study of cytomegalovirus exposure and HLA in healthy donors. Primers included in the PCR were 60 Vbeta and 13 Jbeta primers. Here immunoSEQ multiplex PCR was the method, and the copy in TCRdb shows in-frame clones only, minus some. The table has approximately 190,000 clones, roughly 84% seen once. Germline V gene lookup returns CDR1 MRHNA and CDR2 SNTAGT. The junction had 12 bases not matched to a gene; V was cut back by 9 bases and J by 9 bases. The CDR3 loop spans 15 amino acids. This sequence joins TRBV6-4 and TRBJ2-1, with 12 bases matching TRBD1. Specimen: PBMCs. This clonotype originated in a boy aged 10-17 years in good health and CMV-seronegative. CDR3: CASSPGTGGQAEQFF. In nucleotides, the CDR3 is TGTGCCAGTTCTCCGGGGACAGGGGGCCAGGCTGAGCAGTTCTTC.